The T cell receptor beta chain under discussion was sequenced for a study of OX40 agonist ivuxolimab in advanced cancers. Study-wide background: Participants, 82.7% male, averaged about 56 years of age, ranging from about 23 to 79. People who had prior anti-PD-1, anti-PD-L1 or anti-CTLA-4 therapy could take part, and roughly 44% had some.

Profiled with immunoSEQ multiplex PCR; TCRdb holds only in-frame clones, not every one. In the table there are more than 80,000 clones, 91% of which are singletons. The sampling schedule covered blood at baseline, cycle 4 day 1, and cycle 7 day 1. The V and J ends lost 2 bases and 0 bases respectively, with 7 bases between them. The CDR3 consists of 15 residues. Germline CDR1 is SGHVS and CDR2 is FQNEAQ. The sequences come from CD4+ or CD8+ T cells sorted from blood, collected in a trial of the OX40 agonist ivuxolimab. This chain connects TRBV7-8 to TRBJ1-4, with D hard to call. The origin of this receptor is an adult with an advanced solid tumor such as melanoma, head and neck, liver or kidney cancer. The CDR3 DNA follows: TGTGCCAGCAGCTTATCAGAAGCAACTAATGAAAAACTGTTTTTT. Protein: CASSLSEATNEKLFF.